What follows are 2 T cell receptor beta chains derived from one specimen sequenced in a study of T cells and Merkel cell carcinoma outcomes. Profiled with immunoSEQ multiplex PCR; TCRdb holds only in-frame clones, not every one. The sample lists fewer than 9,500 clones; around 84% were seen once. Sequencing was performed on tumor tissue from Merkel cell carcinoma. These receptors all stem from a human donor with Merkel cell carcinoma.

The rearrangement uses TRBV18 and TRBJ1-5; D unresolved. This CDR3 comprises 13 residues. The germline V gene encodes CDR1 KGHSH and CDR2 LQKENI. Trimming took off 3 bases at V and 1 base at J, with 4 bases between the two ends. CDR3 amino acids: CASSPLSNQPQHF. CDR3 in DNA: TGTGCCAGCTCACCTCTCAGCAATCAGCCCCAGCATTTT.

The CDR3 spells CASSDKLHLNTEAFF. Here the CDR3 DNA reads TGTGCCAGCAGCGACAAGCTCCACCTGAACACTGAAGCTTTCTTT. The J gene is TRBJ1-1, the V gene TRBV2; D is ambiguous. In germline, CDR1 is SNHLY, CDR2 FYNNEI. There are 15 residues in the CDR3. V shed 6 bases and J shed 0 bases, with 14 bases lying between them.